The clone carrying this T cell receptor (beta chain) was observed a handful of times. Its antigen is not identified. TCR beta CDR3 regions were amplified from RNA transcripts. TCR CDR3 underwent first-round RT-PCR with the HTBI primer set. TCRdb recomputed calls from the multiplex PCR reads with MiXCR, one row per CDR3 protein. The sample has about 300,000 distinct CDR3 sequences, 16% seen once. The sample originates from a study of T cells in Graves' hyperthyroidism and ophthalmopathy. Study results and limitations: Model output signaled ophthalmopathy a median about seven months ahead of onset.

The V gene's germline CDR1 is SGHRS and CDR2 YFSETQ. The CDR3 has 16 residues. J was trimmed by 8 bases and V by 4 bases; bases with no gene match: 14. This chain joins TRBV5-1 and TRBJ2-1; 8 nucleotides agree with TRBD2. This clonotype was obtained from a man aged 25 to 40 with Graves' hyperthyroidism. The sample was blood. CDR3 region: CASSPRAGTRVYEQFF. Written as DNA, the CDR3 is TGCGCCAGCAGCCCCCGTGCCGGGACTAGAGTCTATGAGCAGTTCTTC.